What follows describes a single TCR beta chain. Its antigen is not known. The sample comes from a study of B cell selection in AIRE deficiency. This CDR3 is 14 amino acids long. The V gene end was trimmed by 3 bases and the J gene end by 4 bases; junction bases not matched to a gene: 5. Germline V gives CDR1 SNHLY, CDR2 FYNNEI. The sorted conventional CD4 T cells were gated as CD4+CD127+. Study results and limitations: Patient Tconv cells held about 30% of Treg sequences shared by healthy donors.

The repertoire was sequenced with immunoSEQ multiplex PCR; TCRdb's copy has only in-frame clones and lacks some. The sample consists of 20,000 to 30,000 clones, about 96% of them appearing once. This TCR was sampled from a human donor in good health. This chain links TRBV2 with TRBJ2-5, with TRBD2 matching over 7 bases. The sequencing input was CD4+CD127+ conventional T cells sorted from PBMCs. The CDR3 sequence: CASSDGGGLETQYF. The CDR3 DNA is TGTGCCAGCAGTGATGGGGGAGGGCTAGAGACCCAGTACTTC. Complete variable domain (other parts from reference TRBV2 and TRBJ2-5): EPEVTQTPSHQVTQMGQEVILRCVPISNHLYFYWYRQILGQKVEFLVSFYNNEISEKSEIFDDQFSVERPDGSNFTLKIRSTKLEDSAMYFCASSDGGGLETQYFGPGTRLLVL.